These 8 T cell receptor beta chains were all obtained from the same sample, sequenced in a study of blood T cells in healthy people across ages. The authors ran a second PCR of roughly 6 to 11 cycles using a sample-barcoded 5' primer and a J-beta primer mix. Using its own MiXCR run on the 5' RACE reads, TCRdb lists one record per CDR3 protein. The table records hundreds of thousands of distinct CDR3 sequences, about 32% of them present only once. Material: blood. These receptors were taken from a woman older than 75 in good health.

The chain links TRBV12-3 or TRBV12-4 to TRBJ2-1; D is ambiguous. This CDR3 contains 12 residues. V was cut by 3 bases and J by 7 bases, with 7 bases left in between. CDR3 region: CASSLPTNEQFF. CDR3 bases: TGTGCCAGCAGTTTGCCCACTAATGAGCAGTTCTTC.

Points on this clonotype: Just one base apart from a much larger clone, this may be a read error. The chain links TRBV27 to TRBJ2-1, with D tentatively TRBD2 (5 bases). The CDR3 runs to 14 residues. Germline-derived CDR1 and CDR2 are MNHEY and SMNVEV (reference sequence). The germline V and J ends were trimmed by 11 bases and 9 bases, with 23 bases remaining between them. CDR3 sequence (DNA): TGTGCCCGCACACTGTCGGGTACCCGGGGTGAGCAGTTCTTC. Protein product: CARTLSGTRGEQFF.

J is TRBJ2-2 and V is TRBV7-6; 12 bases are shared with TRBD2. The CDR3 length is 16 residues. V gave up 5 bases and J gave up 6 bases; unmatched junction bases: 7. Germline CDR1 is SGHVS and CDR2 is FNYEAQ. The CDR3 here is CASSARTSGASGELFF. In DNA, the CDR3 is TGTGCCAGCAGCGCTAGGACTAGCGGGGCGTCCGGGGAGCTGTTTTTT.

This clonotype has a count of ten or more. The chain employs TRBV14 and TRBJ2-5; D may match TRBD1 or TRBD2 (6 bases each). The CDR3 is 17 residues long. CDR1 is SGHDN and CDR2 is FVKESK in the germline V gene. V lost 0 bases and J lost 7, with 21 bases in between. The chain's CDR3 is CASSQELATPLGGTQYF. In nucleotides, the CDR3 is TGTGCCAGCAGCCAAGAACTAGCTACGCCCCTAGGGGGGACCCAGTACTTC.

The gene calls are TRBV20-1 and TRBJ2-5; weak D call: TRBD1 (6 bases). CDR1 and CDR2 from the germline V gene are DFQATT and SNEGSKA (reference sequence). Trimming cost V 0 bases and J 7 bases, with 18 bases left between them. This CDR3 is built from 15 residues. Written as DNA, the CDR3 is TGCAGTGCTAGAGAGGTTAGGGGGTACCTAGGGACCCAGTACTTC. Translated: CSAREVRGYLGTQYF.

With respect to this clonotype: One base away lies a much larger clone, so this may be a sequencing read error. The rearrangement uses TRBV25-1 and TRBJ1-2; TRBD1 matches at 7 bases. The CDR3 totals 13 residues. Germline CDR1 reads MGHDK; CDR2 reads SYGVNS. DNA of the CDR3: TGTGCCAACAGTGAACAGGGGCGCTATGGCTACACCTTC. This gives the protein CANSEQGRYGYTF.

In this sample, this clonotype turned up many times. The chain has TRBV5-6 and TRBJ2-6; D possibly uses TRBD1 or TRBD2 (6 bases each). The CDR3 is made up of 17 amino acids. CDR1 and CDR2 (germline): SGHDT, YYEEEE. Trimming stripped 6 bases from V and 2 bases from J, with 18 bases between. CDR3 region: CASTPGAARAGANVLTF. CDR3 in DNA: TGTGCCAGCACCCCGGGGGCAGCTCGAGCTGGGGCCAACGTCCTGACTTTC.

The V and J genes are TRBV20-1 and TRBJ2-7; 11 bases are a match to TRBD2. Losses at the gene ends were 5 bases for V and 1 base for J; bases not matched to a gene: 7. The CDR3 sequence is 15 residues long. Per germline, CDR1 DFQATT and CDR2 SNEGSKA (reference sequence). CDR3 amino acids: CSALTGTSGSYEQYF. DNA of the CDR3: TGCAGTGCTTTGACCGGGACTAGCGGATCCTACGAGCAGTACTTC.